This T cell receptor beta chain was captured in a study of T cell repertoires in cytomegalovirus infection (dated by TCRdb to between 2018 and 2021). Looking at the study overall: Donor HLA type was relevant to the analysis, as public TCR beta signatures indicated carriage of CMV infection together with the matching HLA type.

Results and caveats for the whole study, not just this receptor: In both this cohort and an independent cohort of more than 350 donors, the cumulative frequency of public TCR beta family members distinguished carriers of CMV infection plus the relevant HLA type. The ex vivo response was dominated by HLA-C-restricted CMV-specific TCR beta clonotypes, and the single most frequent clonotype in two of eight donors was supplied by these HLA-C-restricted clonotypes.

Many counts were recorded for this clonotype. Its cognate antigen has yet to be identified. No base quality values were provided; no much bigger clone lies one nucleotide off. The sequencer was an Illumina HiSeq 1500. TCRdb took the public reads, trimmed them with fastp at Q25, ran MiXCR for clone calling and kept in-frame beta chains. Merged by CDR3 protein, the rows form single entries marked with the most common genes and DNA. For this sample the table gives roughly 320,000 distinct CDR3 sequences, of which more than 8% were detected only once. The ten largest clones represent around 4.5% of the sample. V and J are truncated by 10 bases and 1 base respectively, leaving an intervening sequence of 13 bases. CDR1 and CDR2 are drawn from the germline V gene: ENHRY, SYGVKD. From its cysteine to its phenylalanine, the CDR3 spans 13 amino acids. Left in the record is the CDR3 DNA by itself, 39 bases read in frame from the first base.

Recombination connected TRBV10-3 to TRBJ1-1, with no D gene named confidently. The TCR sequence derives from a human donor in good health (CMV status not recorded). Some clones in this sample may be carry-over from other donors' samples. Sample: PBMCs. DNA sequence: TGTGCCACGCTCGGATCGGGGAACACTGAAGCTTTCTTT. This codes for CATLGSGNTEAFF.